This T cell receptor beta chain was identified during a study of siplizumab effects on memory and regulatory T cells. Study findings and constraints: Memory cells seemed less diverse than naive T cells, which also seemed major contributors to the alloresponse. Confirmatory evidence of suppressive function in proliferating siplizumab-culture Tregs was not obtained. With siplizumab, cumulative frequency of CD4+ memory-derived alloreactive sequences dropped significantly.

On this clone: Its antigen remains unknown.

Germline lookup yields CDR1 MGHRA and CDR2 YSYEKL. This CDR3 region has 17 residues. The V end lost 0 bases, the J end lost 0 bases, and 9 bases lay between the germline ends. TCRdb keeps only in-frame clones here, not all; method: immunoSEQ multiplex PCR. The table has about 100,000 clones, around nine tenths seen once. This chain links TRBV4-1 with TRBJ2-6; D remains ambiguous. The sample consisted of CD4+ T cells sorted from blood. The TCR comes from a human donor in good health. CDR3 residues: CASSQEIPRSGANVLTF. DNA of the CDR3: TGCGCCAGCAGCCAAGAGATTCCACGCTCTGGGGCCAACGTCCTGACTTTC.